These T cell receptor beta chains were read from a single sample in a study of shared clonotypes between healthy human individuals. Clones were read by immunoSEQ multiplex PCR, and TCRdb kept only the in-frame ones, dropping some. The table has about 480,000 clones, 60% to 80% seen once; the top ten hold 9.5% to 15%. Input material: PBMCs. Receptors originate from a middle-aged woman in good health. Some clones in this sample may be carry-over from other donors' samples. CDR3s include the opening cysteine and the closing phenylalanine or tryptophan. The D gene is left open where the match is weak. The size of a clone is reported for some rows only, either as once, few or many, or as a class for expanded clones.

D gene	clone size	V gene	J gene	CDR3 protein	CDR3 DNA
TRBD1	.	TRBV10-3	TRBJ2-7	CAISEYPGQGYEQYF	TGTGCCATCAGTGAGTATCCGGGACAGGGCTACGAGCAGTACTTC
TRBD1	.	TRBV10-3	TRBJ2-7	CAITTDRDTYEQYF	TGTGCCATCACCACGGACAGGGACACCTACGAGCAGTACTTC
TRBD2	.	TRBV4-3	TRBJ2-7	CASSQASGSYEQYF	TGCGCCAGCAGCCAAGCTAGCGGGAGCTACGAGCAGTACTTC
.	once	TRBV7-9	TRBJ1-1	CASSLEGSTEAFF	TGTGCCAGCAGCTTAGAAGGGTCAACTGAAGCTTTCTTT
TRBD2	few	TRBV10-2	TRBJ2-3	CASRGLGRDTQYF	TGCGCCAGCCGCGGACTAGGAAGGGATACGCAGTATTTT
.	.	TRBV7-3	TRBJ2-2	CASSLQGTNTGELFF	TGTGCCAGCAGCCTGCAGGGAACCAACACCGGGGAGCTGTTTTTT
.	.	TRBV7-2	TRBJ1-1	CASSHRGTEAFF	TGTGCCAGCAGCCACCGGGGTACTGAAGCTTTCTTT
TRBD2	once	TRBV6-1	TRBJ2-5	CASSAQLAAETQYF	TGTGCCAGCAGTGCCCAACTAGCGGCGGAGACCCAGTACTTC
.	.	TRBV19	TRBJ1-2	CASSIPQGAYGYTF	TGTGCCAGTAGTATCCCGCAGGGTGCCTATGGCTACACCTTC
.	.	TRBV10-3	TRBJ1-2	CAIRTDSNSNYGYTF	TGTGCCATCAGAACCGACAGCAACTCTAACTATGGCTACACCTTC
TRBD1	.	TRBV18	TRBJ2-1	CASSPRDRDGEQFF	TGTGCCAGCTCACCCCGGGACAGGGATGGTGAGCAGTTCTTC
TRBD1	.	TRBV5-4	TRBJ2-7	CASSFAGGNEQYF	TGTGCCAGCAGCTTTGCAGGGGGCAACGAGCAGTACTTC
.	few	TRBV5-6	TRBJ1-6	CASSLSNSPLHF	TGTGCCAGCAGCTTGTCCAATTCACCCCTCCACTTT
.	.	TRBV7-2	TRBJ1-2	CASSLPGGFYGYTF	TGTGCCAGCAGCCTTCCGGGGGGGTTCTATGGCTACACCTTC
.	.	TRBV5-1	TRBJ2-3	CASSLPRSRDTDTQYF	TGCGCCAGCAGCCTTCCTAGGAGTCGGGACACAGATACGCAGTATTTT
.	few	TRBV27	TRBJ2-7	CASSLVSTYEQYF	TGTGCCAGCAGTTTGGTGTCAACCTACGAGCAGTACTTC
.	.	TRBV19	TRBJ2-7	CASSSPGTQGDYEQYF	TGTGCCAGTAGTTCCCCGGGGACCCAGGGAGACTACGAGCAGTACTTC
.	.	TRBV5-5	TRBJ1-4	CASSYLGAQEKLFF	TGTGCCAGCAGCTATCTGGGGGCGCAGGAAAAACTGTTTTTT
.	.	TRBV28	TRBJ2-1	CASSLGVSYNEQFF	TGTGCCAGCTCCCTAGGAGTTTCCTACAATGAGCAGTTCTTC
.	.	TRBV7-2	TRBJ1-2	CASSSREDIYGYTF	TGTGCCAGCAGCTCCAGAGAAGACATCTATGGCTACACCTTC
TRBD2	.	TRBV18	TRBJ2-5	CASSPGTSGRSPHQETQYF	TGTGCCAGCTCACCCGGGACTAGCGGGAGATCTCCCCACCAAGAGACCCAGTACTTC
.	few	TRBV4-2	TRBJ2-1	CASSQDRDEQFF	TGTGCCAGCAGCCAAGATCGAGATGAGCAGTTCTTC
.	.	TRBV2	TRBJ1-1	CASSREPSLLPGTEAFF	TGTGCCAGCAGCCGGGAACCCTCACTCCTACCGGGGACTGAAGCTTTCTTT
.	few	TRBV11-2	TRBJ2-6	CASSLAPTLSGANVLTF	TGTGCCAGCAGCTTGGCCCCTACTCTCTCTGGGGCCAACGTCCTGACTTTC
.	.	TRBV10-3	TRBJ1-2	CAISGQDYGYTF	TGTGCCATCAGTGGACAGGACTATGGCTACACCTTC
.	once	TRBV4-2	TRBJ1-4	CASSQVKNEKLFF	TGTGCCAGCAGCCAAGTCAAGAATGAAAAACTGTTTTTT
.	.	TRBV9	TRBJ2-2	CASSAGLKIANTGELFF	TGTGCCAGCAGTGCCGGACTCAAGATTGCGAACACCGGGGAGCTGTTTTTT
.	few	TRBV6-1	TRBJ1-1	CASTDLASNTEAFF	TGTGCCAGCACCGACCTAGCCTCGAACACTGAAGCTTTCTTT
.	.	TRBV5-1	TRBJ2-2	CASSLGQGLNTGELFF	TGCGCCAGCAGCTTAGGTCAGGGGTTAAACACCGGGGAGCTGTTTTTT
.	.	TRBV29-1	TRBJ2-1	CSGLDRSSYNEQFF	TGCAGCGGCCTCGACAGGAGCTCCTACAATGAGCAGTTCTTC
TRBD2	.	TRBV19	TRBJ2-7	CASSIRTSSYEQYF	TGTGCCAGTAGTATCAGGACTAGCAGCTACGAGCAGTACTTC
.	.	TRBV7-2	TRBJ1-1	CASSASGGRTEAFF	TGTGCCAGCAGCGCTAGTGGGGGACGCACTGAAGCTTTCTTT
TRBD1	.	TRBV27	TRBJ1-1	CASSHRQGALGTEAFF	TGTGCCAGCAGCCACCGACAGGGGGCCCTAGGAACTGAAGCTTTCTTT